This T cell receptor (beta chain) is from a study of OX40 agonist ivuxolimab in advanced cancers. A note on the overall study: Ivuxolimab, which targeted the costimulatory receptor OX40 (CD134), was an agonistic, fully human IgG2 monoclonal antibody. Intravenous ivuxolimab was administered to patients every 2 weeks at six dose levels: 0.01, 0.1, 0.3, 1.5, 3 and 10 mg/kg. Among the roughly 52 dose-escalation patients, around 19 had hepatocellular carcinoma, approximately 15 melanoma, 9 renal cell carcinoma and 9 head and neck cancer. The dose-escalation cohort was about 83% male with a mean age of about 65 years, ranging from roughly 20 to 80. Prior anti-PD-1, anti-PD-L1 or anti-CTLA-4 therapy was permitted, and checkpoint inhibitors had been received by more than 35% of dose-escalation patients. Partial responses were achieved by three dose-escalation patients, of whom one had hepatocellular carcinoma and two had cutaneous melanoma. The point of sequencing TCRbeta in the periphery was to test whether ivuxolimab changed TCR sequence diversity and drove clonal T-cell expansion. The paper reports the monotherapy dose-escalation portion (N of about 51 patients) of the phase I ivuxolimab trial. Results the study describes overall, beyond this receptor: Low levels of normalized T-cell clonal expansion were also seen in some patients who did not respond. The antigen specificity of the peripheral T cells that underwent clonal expansion was not determined. At doses of 0.1 to 3.0 mg/kg, clonal expansion of both CD4+ and CD8+ T cells in blood was seen between baseline and week 6. In the 0.1-3.0 mg/kg groups, partial responders were among the patients with the lowest normalized peripheral clonal expansion, particularly in CD8+ T cells. After ivuxolimab, CD8+ T cells had more expanded clones than CD4+ T cells on average.

To sequence the TCRbeta CDR3 region, genomic DNA was isolated from the sorted cells. The immunoSEQ Assay was used to sequence the TCRbeta CDR3 regions. Held by TCRdb, this immuneACCESS table contains in-frame sequences only and omits some clones. Under half of the omission traces to an unresolved V gene where checked; the cause of the rest is unknown. Across this sample there are roughly 80,000 clones, with over 90% seen only once. In total, the top ten clones hold about 6.7% of the sample. V lost 0 bases and J lost 4 bases; the stretch between them is 9 bases long. Looking up the germline V gene yields CDR1 MGHRA and CDR2 YSYEKL. Taken from cysteine to phenylalanine, the CDR3 has 14 residues. The retained sequence is limited to the CDR3, 42 bases, with the frame set at the first base. The trial excluded patients who had a history of autoimmune disease or who were on systemic immunosuppression. Peripheral blood for TCR sequencing was collected from all dose cohorts at baseline, on cycle 4 day 1, and on cycle 7 day 1. Samples came from an open-label, multicenter, first-in-human phase I dose-escalation trial of ivuxolimab. The trial enrolled adults with locally advanced or metastatic head and neck squamous cell, hepatocellular, melanoma or renal cell carcinoma. Before TCR sequencing, CD4+ T cells and CD8+ T cells from peripheral blood were sorted into separate populations.

Turning to this clone: This receptor's antigen is unknown. No much larger clone exists at a distance of one base, and base qualities are not known.

This TCR derives from an adult with an advanced solid tumor such as melanoma, head and neck, liver or kidney cancer. Sequencing used CD4+ or CD8+ T cells sorted from blood, obtained in a trial of the OX40 agonist ivuxolimab. The chain joins TRBV4-1 to TRBJ1-2, with no confidently assigned D gene. The bases are TGCGCCAGCAGCCAAGAACCGAACGCCTATGGCTACACCTTC. Its protein product is CASSQEPNAYGYTF.